The T cell receptor (beta chain) described here comes from a study of T cell clones after liver transplantation. Of note for this clone: Its antigen is currently unknown.

Assay used: immunoSEQ multiplex PCR; TCRdb lists only in-frame clones, some missing. Here the sample spans 95,000 to 130,000 clones, roughly nine tenths being singletons. Study-level findings and limits: Circulating graft-donor-reactive CD4 TCRbeta sequences fell significantly post-transplant in most of the 8 subjects.

The germline V and J ends were trimmed by 4 bases and 4 bases, with 14 bases remaining between them. The CDR3 runs 15 residues. Per the germline V gene, CDR1 is MNHNS and CDR2 is SASEGT. Source: CD4+ T cells from blood, taken 12 months after liver transplant. The clonotype comes from a human patient who received a liver transplant. Some T cells may be graft donor cells. This chain uses TRBV6-1 with TRBJ1-5; a possible D gene is TRBD1 (5 bases). CDR3 DNA: TGTGCCAGCAGTGGGCAAAAGTCAGGGAATCAGCCCCAGCATTTT. Protein product: CASSGQKSGNQPQHF.